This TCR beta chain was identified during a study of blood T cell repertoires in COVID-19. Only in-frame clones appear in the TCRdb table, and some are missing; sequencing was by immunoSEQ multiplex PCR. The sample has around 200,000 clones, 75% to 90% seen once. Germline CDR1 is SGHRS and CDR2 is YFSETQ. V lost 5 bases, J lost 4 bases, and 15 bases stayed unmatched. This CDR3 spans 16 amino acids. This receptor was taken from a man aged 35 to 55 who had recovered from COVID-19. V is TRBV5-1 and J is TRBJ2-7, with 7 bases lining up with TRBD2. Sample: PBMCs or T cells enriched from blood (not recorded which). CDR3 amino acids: CASSFQSSGLMYEQYF. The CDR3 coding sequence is TGCGCCAGCAGTTTCCAGTCTAGCGGCCTGATGTACGAGCAGTACTTC.